These 10 T cell receptor beta chains were sequenced from one sample in a study of T cells in Graves' hyperthyroidism and ophthalmopathy. TCR beta CDR3 region amplification was performed from RNA transcripts. Using the HTBI primer set, a first-round RT-PCR was run on the TCR CDR3. Via MiXCR, TCRdb re-called the multiplex PCR reads, giving one row per CDR3 protein. The sample includes 500,000 to 600,000 distinct CDR3 sequences, 40% to 55% of them seen just once. Sequenced: peripheral blood or thyroid tissue (not recorded which). These receptors all come from a woman aged 18-35 years with Graves' hyperthyroidism.

This clonotype was detected ten times or more. The genes are TRBV6-1 and TRBJ2-7; D is perhaps TRBD2 (5 bases). The length of the CDR3 is 16 residues. The V gene's germline CDR1 is MNHNS and CDR2 SASEGT. The V end was cut by 4 bases, the J end by 0 bases, with 16 bases between. The DNA for the CDR3 is TGTGCCAGCAGTGCCCTGGACTGGAAGAGCTCCTACGAGCAGTACTTC. Translated, it gives CASSALDWKSSYEQYF.

A few counts support this clonotype. The gene calls are TRBV2 and TRBJ1-6; TRBD1 agrees at 10 bases. This CDR3 has 14 residues. Germline CDR1 SNHLY, CDR2 FYNNEI. The trim removed 8 bases at V and 13 bases at J, leaving 11 bases unmatched. CDR3 bases: TGTGCCAGCGGTAGCGGACAGGGGGGATCCCCCCTCCACTTT. Its translation is CASGSGQGGSPLHF.

This clonotype appeared many times. The rearrangement uses TRBV6-5 and TRBJ1-1; D is unresolved. Deletions cut 8 bases from V and 5 bases from J, with 18 bases between. The CDR3 contains 14 residues. Germline-derived CDR1 and CDR2 are MNHEY and SVGAGI. The CDR3 DNA reads as TGTGCCAGCTTCCGTATGGGCATCAGGACTGAAGCTTTCTTT. Protein product: CASFRMGIRTEAFF.

This sequence joins TRBV20-1 and TRBJ2-7; 14 bases agree with TRBD2. This CDR3 is built from 15 residues. V shed 1 base, J shed 4 bases, and the junction held 3 bases outside the gene matches. Per the germline V gene, CDR1 is DFQATT and CDR2 is SNEGSKA (reference sequence). The CDR3 reads CSARGRLAGGYEQYF. CDR3 DNA: TGCAGTGCTAGAGGCCGACTAGCGGGAGGGTACGAGCAGTACTTC.

Details on this clonotype: A junction boundary mismatches the germline segment, possibly from a read error. V gene TRBV11-1 combines with J gene TRBJ1-6; D call uncertain. Looked up from germline, CDR1 is SGHAT and CDR2 is FQDESV (reference sequence). The CDR3 sequence is 8 residues long. CDR3 in DNA: TGTGCCAGCACCCCAGATCGGTTC. Protein sequence: CASTPDRF.

This chain connects TRBV29-1 to TRBJ2-2; 8 bases map to TRBD2. V gave up 5 bases and J gave up 4 bases; unmatched junction bases: 6. The CDR3 covers 14 residues. Germline V gene lookup returns CDR1 SQVTM and CDR2 ANQGSEA. As DNA, the CDR3 is TGCAGCGTTCTCAGCGGGGGCAGCACCGGGGAGCTGTTTTTT. Its translation is CSVLSGGSTGELFF.

The V gene is TRBV29-1, the J gene TRBJ1-2; D gene ambiguous. CDR3 length equals 10 residues. Germline V gene sequence: CDR1 SQVTM, CDR2 ANQGSEA. V was pared by 6 bases and J by 8 bases, with 10 bases between. For the CDR3, the DNA is TGCAGCGTACTAACGGGGGGCTACACCTTC. As protein: CSVLTGGYTF.

This clonotype was observed many times. CDR3 protein: CSAMFAEQETQYF. Here the CDR3 DNA reads TGCAGTGCCATGTTCGCGGAACAAGAGACCCAGTACTTC. This chain connects TRBV20-1 to TRBJ2-5; no clear D. The V end was cut by 6 bases, the J end by 2 bases, with 13 bases between. CDR3 size: 13 residues. Germline-derived CDR1 and CDR2 are DFQATT and SNEGSKA (reference sequence).

The rearrangement uses TRBV13 and TRBJ1-2, with D perhaps matching TRBD1 (5 bases). Germline V lookup: CDR1 PRHDT, CDR2 FYEKMQ (reference sequence). The CDR3 loop spans 12 amino acids. V lost 6 bases, J lost 7 bases, and 12 bases lay in between. CDR3 sequence reads: CASSSGATGYTF. The DNA for the CDR3 is TGTGCCAGCAGTTCCGGGGCAACTGGCTACACCTTC.

In this sample, this clonotype turned up a few times. A clone one base away is much larger, so this may be a read error. This chain uses TRBV20-1 with TRBJ1-2, with D uncertain. The germline V gene encodes CDR1 DFQATT and CDR2 SNEGSKA (reference sequence). The CDR3 has 11 amino acids. Deletions cut 7 bases from V and 2 bases from J, with 8 bases between. CDR3 in DNA: TGCAGTGTCCTAGCCAACTATGGCTACACCTTC. Protein sequence: CSVLANYGYTF.